These 20 T cell receptor beta chains share one sample of origin, sequenced in a study of cytomegalovirus exposure and HLA in healthy donors. A multiplex PCR was run with 60 Vbeta primers and 13 Jbeta primers. Libraries were prepared by immunoSEQ multiplex PCR; TCRdb keeps only in-frame clonotypes and omits some of them. The sample data list approximately 100,000 clones. Sequenced material: PBMCs. Receptors were obtained from a man aged 50 to 60 in good health and CMV-seronegative.

The rearrangement links TRBV7-9 to TRBJ1-4; D unclear. With 3 bases removed from V and 0 bases from J, the gap between germline ends came to 11 bases. The CDR3 consists of 16 residues. Germline CDR1 reads SEHNR; CDR2 reads FQNEAQ (reference sequence). The CDR3: CASSLYIRTTNEKLFF. CDR3 nucleotides: TGTGCCAGCAGCTTGTACATTCGCACAACTAATGAAAAACTGTTTTTT.

This chain links TRBV7-2 with TRBJ2-1; D uncertain. The length of the CDR3 is 12 residues. Germline V gene lookup returns CDR1 SGHTA and CDR2 FQGNSA. The germline V and J ends were trimmed by 1 base and 10 bases, with 8 bases remaining between them. CDR3 amino acids: CASSLGLAEQFF. CDR3 DNA sequence: TGTGCCAGCAGCTTAGGACTGGCAGAGCAGTTCTTC.

This chain connects TRBV19 to TRBJ2-7; 9 bases align to TRBD1. Trimming cost V 5 bases and J 6 bases; bases outside gene matches: 8. The germline V gene has CDR1 LNHDA and CDR2 SQIVND (reference sequence). The CDR3 runs 14 residues. For the CDR3, the DNA is TGTGCCAGTAGTTCCACCGGGACAGGGCGCGAGCAGTACTTC. Translation gives CASSSTGTGREQYF.

The chain couples TRBV4-3 to TRBJ2-6, with D possibly TRBD2 on 5 matching bases. V gave up 0 bases and J gave up 2 bases, with 14 bases separating them. Germline V CDR1 and CDR2: LGHNA, YSLEER. This CDR3 comprises 18 residues. CDR3 loop: CASSQDVRDWAGANVLTF. The CDR3 DNA follows: TGCGCCAGCAGCCAAGATGTGAGGGATTGGGCTGGGGCCAACGTCCTGACTTTC.

This sequence joins TRBV5-8 and TRBJ1-2, with 7 bases lining up with TRBD1. Trimming took 5 bases from V and 3 from J; bases not matched to a gene: 7. Germline CDR1 and CDR2: SGHTS and YDEGEE. The CDR3 is 14 amino acids. For the CDR3, the DNA is TGTGCCAGCAGGCCACGGACAGGAGACTATGGCTACACCTTC. Translated: CASRPRTGDYGYTF.

Remarks on this clone: One end of the junction is discordant with germline, which a read error may explain. This rearrangement joins TRBV5-1 to TRBJ2-3; TRBD2 might be the D (6 bases). Germline CDR1 reads SGHRS; CDR2 reads YFSETQ. This CDR3 is 12 amino acids long. The CDR3 loop is CVSRGETDTQYF. CDR3 DNA sequence: TGCGTCAGCCGCGGGGAGACAGATACGCAGTATTTT.

This chain joins TRBV6-1 and TRBJ1-5, with D tentatively TRBD1 (5 bases). Germline V gene data show CDR1 as MNHNS and CDR2 as SASEGT. Trimming pared 0 bases from V and 3 bases from J, leaving 9 bases between. The CDR3 contains 15 residues. CDR3 sequence (DNA): TGTGCCAGCAGTGAAGCGCAGGGCCTCAATCAGCCCCAGCATTTT. Amino acid sequence: CASSEAQGLNQPQHF.

The chain uses TRBV18 and TRBJ1-1; the D is unclear. From germline, CDR1 is KGHSH and CDR2 LQKENI. This CDR3 is 13 amino acids long. V was clipped by 2 bases and J by 1 base, with 5 bases between them. The CDR3 here is CASSPRGNTEAFF. Written as DNA, the CDR3 is TGTGCCAGCTCACCAAGAGGGAACACTGAAGCTTTCTTT. The full variable domain, with the rest looked up from reference TRBV18 and TRBJ1-1, is NAGVMQNPRHLVRRRGQEARLRCSPMKGHSHVYWYRQLPEEGLKFMVYLQKENIIDESGMPKERFSAEFPKEGPSILRIQQVVRGDSAAYFCASSPRGNTEAFFGQGTRLTVV.

The chain links TRBV5-1 to TRBJ2-7, with TRBD2 matching over 13 bases. The ends lost 1 base at V and 7 bases at J; junction bases unmatched: 5. Germline lookup yields CDR1 SGHRS and CDR2 YFSETQ. This CDR3 is built from 15 residues. CDR3 sequence (DNA): TGCGCCAGCAGCTTGACTAGCGGGGGGGCGGAAGAGCAGTACTTC. This encodes CASSLTSGGAEEQYF.

This chain connects TRBV9 to TRBJ2-7, with D maybe TRBD1 (5 bases). Trimming pared 0 bases from V and 6 bases from J, leaving 13 bases between. The CDR3 spans 14 residues. From germline, CDR1 is SGDLS and CDR2 YYNGEE. The CDR3 loop reads CASSVDGRAGEQYF. The CDR3 DNA follows: TGTGCCAGCAGCGTAGATGGCAGGGCAGGCGAGCAGTACTTC.

The V and J genes are TRBV4-1 and TRBJ2-3, with a weak D call TRBD2 (5 bases). The CDR3 runs to 14 residues. Germline CDR1 reads MGHRA; CDR2 reads YSYEKL. Trimming took off 3 bases at V and 0 bases at J, with 7 bases between the two ends. CDR3 bases: TGCGCCAGCAGCCAGTCGGGAAGCACAGATACGCAGTATTTT. It encodes CASSQSGSTDTQYF.

V usage is TRBV7-2 and J usage is TRBJ1-2; no reliable D call. There are 13 residues in the CDR3. In germline, CDR1 is SGHTA, CDR2 FQGNSA. V lost 1 base, J lost 4 bases, and 7 bases lay in between. The CDR3 region is CASSLGTSYGYTF. The CDR3 bases are TGTGCCAGCAGCTTAGGTACATCCTATGGCTACACCTTC.

The gene calls are TRBV5-1 and TRBJ2-1; D ambiguous. Deletions cut 1 base from V and 0 bases from J, with 11 bases between. This CDR3 has 16 residues. CDR1 is SGHRS, CDR2 YFSETQ, per germline. The CDR3: CASSLNHLSSYNEQFF. CDR3 coding DNA: TGCGCCAGCAGCTTGAATCACCTAAGCTCCTACAATGAGCAGTTCTTC.

The V and J genes are TRBV4-1 and TRBJ2-7; TRBD1 matches at 7 bases. With 0 bases clipped from V and 1 base from J, the junction kept 6 bases outside the gene matches. Germline V gene sequence: CDR1 MGHRA, CDR2 YSYEKL. The CDR3 contains 16 residues. The CDR3 nucleotides read TGCGCCAGCAGCCAAGATCTGGACAGGTTTTCCTACGAGCAGTACTTC. This gives the protein CASSQDLDRFSYEQYF.

The gene calls are TRBV9 and TRBJ2-1, with a weak D call TRBD2 (5 bases). V shed 4 bases and J shed 0 bases, with 14 bases lying between them. The CDR3 extends over 16 amino acids. Germline-derived CDR1 and CDR2 are SGDLS and YYNGEE. Here the CDR3 DNA reads TGTGCCAGCAGCAAGCTCATGGGGAGCTCCTACAATGAGCAGTTCTTC. Translation: CASSKLMGSSYNEQFF.

The chain links TRBV11-2 to TRBJ2-2; TRBD2 aligns across 9 bases. The V segment lost 3 bases and the J segment 0 bases; nucleotides outside the gene matches: 5. Germline-derived CDR1 and CDR2 are SGHAT and FQNNGV. The length of the CDR3 is 17 residues. In DNA form, the CDR3 reads TGTGCCAGCAGCTTCCTAGCGGGAAGCGCGAACACCGGGGAGCTGTTTTTT. Its protein is CASSFLAGSANTGELFF.

The chain joins TRBV30 to TRBJ1-1; TRBD1 might be the D (6 bases). CDR1 and CDR2 from the germline V gene are GTSNPN and SVGIG (reference sequence). The CDR3 runs 15 residues. V lost 3 bases, J lost 5 bases, and 19 bases lay in between. The CDR3 region is CAWRKYRDEGTEAFF. In DNA, the CDR3 is TGTGCCTGGAGAAAGTACAGGGATGAAGGAACTGAAGCTTTCTTT.

The rearrangement uses TRBV2 and TRBJ1-5; TRBD1 might be the D (5 bases). CDR3 length: 14 residues. From germline, CDR1 is SNHLY and CDR2 FYNNEI. V lost 3 bases and J 2 bases, leaving 8 bases between the germline ends. CDR3 nucleotides: TGTGCCAGCAGTGACGTACAGGGCAATCAGCCCCAGCATTTT. Its protein product is CASSDVQGNQPQHF.

The chain couples TRBV7-2 to TRBJ1-1; D might be TRBD1 (5 bases). This CDR3 is 14 amino acids long. Germline CDR1 is SGHTA and CDR2 is FQGNSA. V was shortened by 3 bases and J by 0 bases, with 8 bases between the two germline ends. Here the CDR3 DNA reads TGTGCCAGCAGCTTGGACAAGATGAACACTGAAGCTTTCTTT. As protein: CASSLDKMNTEAFF.

CDR3 nucleotide sequence: TGCAGCGTTGGTGGGGCCTTAATGAACACTGAAGCTTTCTTT. Residues: CSVGGALMNTEAFF. The chain joins TRBV29-1 to TRBJ1-1, with D perhaps TRBD1 (5 bases). Germline V gives CDR1 SQVTM, CDR2 ANQGSEA. This CDR3 spans 14 amino acids. V lost 4 bases and J lost 0, with 12 bases in between.